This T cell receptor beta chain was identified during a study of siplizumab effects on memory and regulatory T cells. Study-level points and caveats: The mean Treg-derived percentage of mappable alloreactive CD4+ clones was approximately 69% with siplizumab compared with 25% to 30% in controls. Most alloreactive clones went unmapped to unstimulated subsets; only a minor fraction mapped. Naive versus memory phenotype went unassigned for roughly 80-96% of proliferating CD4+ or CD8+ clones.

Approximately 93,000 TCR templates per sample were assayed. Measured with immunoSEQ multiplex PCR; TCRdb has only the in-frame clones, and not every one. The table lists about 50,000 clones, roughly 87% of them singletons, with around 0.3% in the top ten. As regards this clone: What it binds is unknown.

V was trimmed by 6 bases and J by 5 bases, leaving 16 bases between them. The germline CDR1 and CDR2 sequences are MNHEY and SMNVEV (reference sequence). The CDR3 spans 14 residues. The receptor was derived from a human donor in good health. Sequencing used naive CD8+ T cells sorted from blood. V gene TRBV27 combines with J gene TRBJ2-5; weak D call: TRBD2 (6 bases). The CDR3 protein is CASSWSGEEETQYF. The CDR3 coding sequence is TGTGCCAGCAGCTGGTCCGGGGAGGAGGAGACCCAGTACTTC.